The rows below give T cell receptor beta chains drawn from one sample of a study of blood T cell repertoires in COVID-19. TCRdb's copy holds only in-frame clones and misses some; the assay was immunoSEQ multiplex PCR. Of approximately 35,000 clones listed, around 84% were seen once; the top ten hold 13%. The sequenced sample consisted of peripheral blood. The receptors here all came from a human donor in a cohort sampled during active COVID-19. Both conserved end residues are part of each CDR3. D genes are given only for firm matches. Only part of the rows carry a size: once, few, many, or a class if the clone is expanded.

D gene: NA; V gene: TRBV2; J gene: TRBJ2-7; clone size: NA; CDR3 DNA: TGTGCCAGCAGTACCAACAGGGAGAGCGAGCAGTACTTC; CDR3 protein: CASSTNRESEQYF
D gene: TRBD1; V gene: TRBV6-5; J gene: TRBJ1-2; clone size: few; CDR3 DNA: TGTGCCAGCAGTTCAGACAGGGACCGAGGCTATGGCTACACCTTC; CDR3 protein: CASSSDRDRGYGYTF
D gene: NA; V gene: TRBV23-1; J gene: TRBJ1-4; clone size: NA; CDR3 DNA: TGCGCCAGCAGTCAATCCCAGGGTTGTATTCAAGGAGCTCCTAATGAAAAACTGTTTTTT; CDR3 protein: CASSQSQGCIQGAPNEKLFF
D gene: NA; V gene: TRBV29-1; J gene: TRBJ1-2; clone size: NA; CDR3 DNA: TGCAGCGTTGAATCACGGGGTGGCTACACCTTC; CDR3 protein: CSVESRGGYTF
D gene: TRBD1; V gene: TRBV6-5; J gene: TRBJ1-1; clone size: NA; CDR3 DNA: TGTGCCAGCAGTTTTACAGGGGGCGCGAACACTGAAGCTTTCTTT; CDR3 protein: CASSFTGGANTEAFF
D gene: NA; V gene: TRBV6-6; J gene: TRBJ1-2; clone size: NA; CDR3 DNA: TGTGCCAGCAGTGCTGGGGGGACCTATGGCTACACCTTC; CDR3 protein: CASSAGGTYGYTF
D gene: TRBD2; V gene: TRBV19; J gene: TRBJ2-5; clone size: NA; CDR3 DNA: TGTGCCAGTAGTACCCTAGCGGGGGTGAAGAGAGAGACCCAGTACTTC; CDR3 protein: CASSTLAGVKRETQYF
D gene: TRBD1; V gene: TRBV19; J gene: TRBJ2-7; clone size: few; CDR3 DNA: TGTGCCAGTAGTAGGGGGACAGGGGGCCACGAGCAGTACTTC; CDR3 protein: CASSRGTGGHEQYF
D gene: NA; V gene: TRBV7-8; J gene: TRBJ2-3; clone size: NA; CDR3 DNA: TGTGCCAGCAGCGTTCAGACACGGACAGATACGCAGTATTTT; CDR3 protein: CASSVQTRTDTQYF
D gene: TRBD1; V gene: TRBV4-2; J gene: TRBJ1-6; clone size: NA; CDR3 DNA: TGTGCCAGCAGCCCCCAGGGGGGCTCCTATAATTCACCCCTCCACTTT; CDR3 protein: CASSPQGGSYNSPLHF
D gene: TRBD2; V gene: TRBV5-1; J gene: TRBJ2-5; clone size: NA; CDR3 DNA: TGCGCCAGCAGCTTGGATGGGAGGGCCCAAGAGACCCAGTACTTC; CDR3 protein: CASSLDGRAQETQYF
D gene: TRBD1; V gene: TRBV14; J gene: TRBJ2-7; clone size: NA; CDR3 DNA: TGTGCCAGCAGCCAAACAGGGGGCTATGGCTCCTACGAGCAGTACTTC; CDR3 protein: CASSQTGGYGSYEQYF
D gene: NA; V gene: TRBV6-5; J gene: TRBJ2-3; clone size: NA; CDR3 DNA: TGTGCCAGCTGTTCGACAGGAACTAGCACAGATACGCAGTATTTT; CDR3 protein: CASCSTGTSTDTQYF
D gene: TRBD1; V gene: TRBV6-4; J gene: TRBJ2-7; clone size: NA; CDR3 DNA: TGTGCCAGCACTTTAGCCGGGACAGGGTCTTACGAGCAGTACTTC; CDR3 protein: CASTLAGTGSYEQYF
D gene: TRBD2; V gene: TRBV27; J gene: TRBJ2-3; clone size: once; CDR3 DNA: TGTGCCAGCAGTCCAGGGACTAGCGGGGGGGGGAAGGCAGATACGCAGTATTTT; CDR3 protein: CASSPGTSGGGKADTQYF
D gene: NA; V gene: TRBV7-3; J gene: TRBJ2-1; clone size: NA; CDR3 DNA: TGTGCCAGCAGTTCCGACTACGCCTCCTACAATGAGCAGTTCTTC; CDR3 protein: CASSSDYASYNEQFF
D gene: NA; V gene: TRBV4-2; J gene: TRBJ1-3; clone size: once; CDR3 DNA: TGTGCCAGCAGCCAAGGAGGACAGTTCAGCTCTGGAAACACCATATATTTT; CDR3 protein: CASSQGGQFSSGNTIYF
D gene: NA; V gene: TRBV11-2; J gene: TRBJ2-5; clone size: NA; CDR3 DNA: TGTGCCAGCAGCCCGGGACATTTAAAAGAGACCCAGTACTTC; CDR3 protein: CASSPGHLKETQYF
D gene: NA; V gene: TRBV7-2; J gene: TRBJ2-7; clone size: NA; CDR3 DNA: TGTGCCAGCAGCTTAGGCTTGCGGTCCTACGAGCAGTACTTC; CDR3 protein: CASSLGLRSYEQYF
D gene: NA; V gene: TRBV5-1; J gene: TRBJ2-5; clone size: NA; CDR3 DNA: TGCGCCAGCAGCTTGGCGCGAATCCAAGAGACCCAGTACTTC; CDR3 protein: CASSLARIQETQYF
D gene: TRBD2; V gene: TRBV27; J gene: TRBJ2-1; clone size: NA; CDR3 DNA: TGTGCCAGCAGTCCCCTGCGGGGGTCCACCTACAATGAGCAGTTCTTC; CDR3 protein: CASSPLRGSTYNEQFF
D gene: NA; V gene: TRBV3-1/TRBV3-2; J gene: TRBJ1-1; clone size: NA; CDR3 DNA: TGTGCCAGCAGAGTGGGAGGATCGAACACTGAAGCTTTCTTT; CDR3 protein: CASRVGGSNTEAFF
D gene: TRBD1; V gene: TRBV30; J gene: TRBJ2-2; clone size: NA; CDR3 DNA: TGTGCCTGGAGTCGGACAGGTCCCGGGGAGCTGTTTTTT; CDR3 protein: CAWSRTGPGELFF
D gene: TRBD1; V gene: TRBV20-1; J gene: TRBJ1-6; clone size: NA; CDR3 DNA: TGCAGTGCTAGTTACCCAGGGGGCGGTTCACCCCTCCACTTT; CDR3 protein: CSASYPGGGSPLHF
D gene: NA; V gene: TRBV30; J gene: TRBJ2-5; clone size: NA; CDR3 DNA: TGTGCCTGGAGTCCCTCGTCGGGGACCCAGTACTTC; CDR3 protein: CAWSPSSGTQYF
D gene: TRBD1; V gene: TRBV3-1/TRBV3-2; J gene: TRBJ1-1; clone size: NA; CDR3 DNA: TGTGCCAGCAGCCAAGTGGGACAGGAAAAAACTTTCTTT; CDR3 protein: CASSQVGQEKTFF
D gene: TRBD1; V gene: TRBV7-2; J gene: TRBJ1-3; clone size: NA; CDR3 DNA: TGTGCCAGCAGCCTAGGACAGGGCGAGTCTGGAAACACCATATATTTT; CDR3 protein: CASSLGQGESGNTIYF
D gene: TRBD1; V gene: TRBV5-8; J gene: TRBJ2-5; clone size: once; CDR3 DNA: TGTGCCAGCAGCAAGGGGACAGGGGAAAGGGAGACCCAGTACTTC; CDR3 protein: CASSKGTGERETQYF
D gene: NA; V gene: TRBV11-1; J gene: TRBJ2-3; clone size: NA; CDR3 DNA: TGTGCCAGCTGTGAAAGCGCAGATACGCAGTATTTT; CDR3 protein: CASCESADTQYF
D gene: NA; V gene: TRBV9; J gene: TRBJ1-4; clone size: NA; CDR3 DNA: TGTGCCAGCAGCTCCGGAGGACTCGCCGGCGCCGAAAAACTGTTTTTT; CDR3 protein: CASSSGGLAGAEKLFF
D gene: TRBD1; V gene: TRBV5-7; J gene: TRBJ2-4; clone size: NA; CDR3 DNA: TGTGCCAGCAGCTTTGTAGCTCGAGGGCAGGGGGCGGAAAACATTCAGTACTTC; CDR3 protein: CASSFVARGQGAENIQYF
D gene: NA; V gene: TRBV7-6; J gene: TRBJ2-1; clone size: once; CDR3 DNA: TGTGCCAGCAGCGAAGGGGTAGCGGAGGCCTCCTACAATGAGCAGTTCTTC; CDR3 protein: CASSEGVAEASYNEQFF
D gene: TRBD1; V gene: TRBV12-3/TRBV12-4; J gene: TRBJ1-2; clone size: NA; CDR3 DNA: TGTGCCAGCAGCTACAGGGGTGATGGCTACACCTTC; CDR3 protein: CASSYRGDGYTF
D gene: NA; V gene: TRBV18; J gene: TRBJ1-1; clone size: NA; CDR3 DNA: TGTGCCAGCTCACCCTTCAGGGAACTGAACACTGAAGCTTTCTTT; CDR3 protein: CASSPFRELNTEAFF
D gene: NA; V gene: TRBV10-2; J gene: TRBJ2-5; clone size: NA; CDR3 DNA: TGCGCCAGCACGAGTAACAGTCTGGAGACCCAGTACTTC; CDR3 protein: CASTSNSLETQYF
D gene: NA; V gene: TRBV10-3; J gene: TRBJ2-7; clone size: NA; CDR3 DNA: TGTGCCATCAGTGAGGGACTAGGGGGATACGAGCAGTACTTC; CDR3 protein: CAISEGLGGYEQYF
D gene: TRBD1; V gene: TRBV7-8; J gene: TRBJ1-3; clone size: once; CDR3 DNA: TGTGCCAGCAGCTTATCCCAAGGGGGCGGAGGAAACACCATATATTTT; CDR3 protein: CASSLSQGGGGNTIYF
D gene: TRBD2; V gene: TRBV27; J gene: TRBJ2-7; clone size: NA; CDR3 DNA: TGTGCCAGCAGCCCTATAGGACTAGCGGGGGGGTACGAGCAGTACTTC; CDR3 protein: CASSPIGLAGGYEQYF
D gene: TRBD2; V gene: TRBV2; J gene: TRBJ2-2; clone size: NA; CDR3 DNA: TGTGCCAGCAGTAACAAAGCGGGGGGGAACACCGGGGAGCTGTTTTTT; CDR3 protein: CASSNKAGGNTGELFF
D gene: NA; V gene: TRBV7-9; J gene: TRBJ2-1; clone size: NA; CDR3 DNA: TGTGCCAGCAGCTTATCACAGGGTGCCTACAATGAGCAGTTCTTC; CDR3 protein: CASSLSQGAYNEQFF
D gene: TRBD2; V gene: TRBV30; J gene: TRBJ2-3; clone size: NA; CDR3 DNA: TGTGCCTGGAGCCGGGGGGGAAGCACAGATACGCAGTATTTT; CDR3 protein: CAWSRGGSTDTQYF
D gene: TRBD2; V gene: TRBV9; J gene: TRBJ2-7; clone size: NA; CDR3 DNA: TGTGCCAGCAGCGTAGCTGGCGGGAGCTCCTACGAGCAGTACTTC; CDR3 protein: CASSVAGGSSYEQYF